The clone carrying this TCR beta chain was counted many times. Its cognate antigen is unknown. Preparation of the TCRbeta library was carried out with unique molecular identifiers. TCRdb processed the PCR reads anew with MiXCR; each CDR3 protein has one entry. The sample holds over 100,000 distinct CDR3 sequences; 6% to 9% are singletons and the top ten take about 17%. These data belong to a study of T-cell reconstitution after alpha-beta-depleted transplantation in children. Notes on the study in general: Several hundred rapidly expanded clones from non-depleted graft cells reportedly supplied alpha-beta T cells about two months post-transplant. Surviving recipient T cells and thymic progenitors underlay high day-60 TCRbeta diversity in some patients. Most T-cell counts and diversity one year after the transplant came from T cells that were newly produced.

The CDR3 covers 11 residues. V dropped 6 bases and J dropped 7 bases, with 12 bases sitting between them. Germline V gene sequence: CDR1 DFQATT, CDR2 SNEGSKA (reference sequence). The chain combines TRBV20-1 with TRBJ1-2, with a possible D match to TRBD1 (5 bases). The receptor was isolated from a boy aged 2 to 10 with acute lymphoblastic leukemia, due to receive a stem cell transplant. The sequencing used PBMCs, collected before TCRalphabeta/CD19-depleted stem cell transplant. CDR3 in amino acids: CSARKGSGYTF. The CDR3 coding sequence is TGCAGTGCCCGAAAGGGGAGTGGCTACACCTTC.